Following are 10 T cell receptor beta chains from one sample sequenced in a study of human CD8 memory T cell subsets (dated by TCRdb to about 2020). A Human TCR Profiling Kit was used to prepare UMI-labeled 5' RACE TCRbeta libraries. Once TCRdb had reprocessed the reads, it stored one entry per CDR3 protein sequence and supplied no DNA. The sample's records list about 18,000 distinct CDR3 sequences. The ten largest clones take up 5.4% of the sample. Sequencing was carried out using CD8+ T cells from PBMCs. All receptors come from a human donor in good health.

The rearrangement joins TRBV6-1 to TRBJ2-1; the D call of TRBD2 rests on TCRdb alone, since no DNA is present to check it. The germline CDR1 and CDR2 sequences are MNHNS and SASEGT. CDR3 length: 14 residues. CDR3 amino acids: CASSEGLMYNEQFF.

This chain connects TRBV6-2 or TRBV6-3 to TRBJ1-1. Germline V gene sequence: CDR1 MNHEY, CDR2 SVGEGT. The CDR3 loop spans 12 amino acids. The CDR3 region is CASSLGPDGAFF.

This clonotype is identified as medium-sized from frequency. V and J are TRBV28 and TRBJ1-1; TCRdb outputs TRBD1, but without DNA this stays unchecked. This CDR3 is 16 amino acids long. Germline CDR1 is MDHEN and CDR2 is SYDVKM. CDR3 amino acids: CASTKEQGAIRTEAFF.

This rearrangement joins TRBV15 to TRBJ2-3; with no DNA, the TCRdb D assignment of TRBD1 cannot be verified. The CDR3 is 15 amino acids. CDR1 and CDR2 (germline): LNHNV, YYDKDF (reference sequence). The CDR3 loop is CATKTTEKRTDTQYF.

The chain links TRBV11-2 to TRBJ2-2; without DNA, the TCRdb call of TRBD2 cannot be checked. This CDR3 region has 15 residues. Per the germline V gene, CDR1 is SGHAT and CDR2 is FQNNGV. This CDR3 reads CASEIAGGGTGELFF. Variable domain in full (rest from reference TRBV11-2 and TRBJ2-2): EAGVAQSPRYKIIEKRQSVAFWCNPISGHATLYWYQQILGQGPKLLIQFQNNGVVDDSQLPKDRFSAERLKGVDSTLKIQPAKLEDSAVYLCASEIAGGGTGELFFGEGSRLTVL.

By frequency, this clonotype registers medium-sized. This sequence joins TRBV29-1 and TRBJ2-1; absent DNA, TCRdb's TRBD1 call cannot be checked. The CDR3 extends over 13 amino acids. CDR1 is SQVTM, CDR2 ANQGSEA, per germline. This CDR3 reads CSADRGDDNEQFF.

The CDR3 loop is CASSQEGQGNQETQYF. The chain links TRBV4-1 to TRBJ2-5; there is no DNA to check the TCRdb D call of TRBD1. Per germline, CDR1 MGHRA and CDR2 YSYEKL. This CDR3 region has 16 residues.

This chain links TRBV19 with TRBJ2-3. CDR3 length equals 13 residues. Per the germline V gene, CDR1 is LNHDA and CDR2 is SQIVND (reference sequence). The CDR3 loop reads CASSITQVDTQYF.

The V gene is TRBV11-2, the J gene TRBJ2-2. CDR1 is SGHAT, CDR2 FQNNGV, per germline. CDR3 size: 13 residues. CDR3 residues: CASSAWDTGELFF.

The chain has TRBV12-3 or TRBV12-4 and TRBJ2-1. The CDR3 is made up of 15 amino acids. The CDR3 sequence is CASSSPSKGYNEQFF.